A single sample gave rise to the 25 T cell receptor beta chains below, sequenced in a study of Graves' ophthalmopathy and Graves' hyperthyroidism. RNA transcripts were the source from which TCR beta CDR3 regions were amplified. Second-round multiplex PCR came after a first-round RT-PCR that employed HTBI primers. TCRdb independently ran MiXCR on the multiplex PCR reads; one entry per CDR3 protein. Seen here are some 1.1 million distinct CDR3 sequences, less than 45% observed once, and the top ten hold more than 9.5%. What was sequenced was peripheral blood or thyroid tissue (not recorded which). The origin of the receptors is an adult man with Graves' hyperthyroidism.

In regard to this clonotype: Given a much more abundant clone one base away, this may be a read error. The V gene is TRBV7-8, the J gene TRBJ1-2, with unresolved D. The V and J ends lost 4 bases and 4 bases respectively, with 13 bases between them. Germline lookup yields CDR1 SGHVS and CDR2 FQNEAQ. This CDR3 contains 14 residues. The CDR3: CASSSYASGYGYTF. The DNA for the CDR3 is TGTGCCAGCAGCTCATATGCCTCAGGCTATGGCTACACCTTC.

This clonotype has a single count. The gene calls are TRBV10-3 and TRBJ2-5; 7 positions match TRBD1. Germline V gene lookup returns CDR1 ENHRY and CDR2 SYGVKD. V was clipped by 0 bases and J by 9 bases; unmatched bases: 4. This CDR3 contains 13 residues. In nucleotides, the CDR3 is TGTGCCATCAGTGAGTCGGTCACAGGGGCCCAGTACTTC. Amino acids: CAISESVTGAQYF.

The chain links TRBV25-1 to TRBJ2-1, with 9 bases matching TRBD2. The J segment lost 10 bases and the V segment lost 6 bases, leaving 16 bases of the junction unmatched. The CDR3 runs 16 residues. Germline V CDR1 and CDR2: MGHDK, SYGVNS. CDR3 bases: TGTGCCAGCAGCCAAGCCGGACTAGGGGGACTAGCAGAGCAGTTCTTC. Translating gives CASSQAGLGGLAEQFF.

This clonotype has ten or more counts. The rearrangement joins TRBV9 to TRBJ2-2; TRBD2 is a possible D gene (5 bases). Trimming cost V 4 bases and J 0 bases, with 13 bases left between them. This CDR3 comprises 16 residues. Germline V gene lookup returns CDR1 SGDLS and CDR2 YYNGEE. The CDR3 region is CASSPFRGSNTGELFF. The CDR3 region has the DNA TGTGCCAGCAGCCCCTTCCGGGGATCGAACACCGGGGAGCTGTTTTTT.

This clonotype has just one count. A much larger clone differs from this one at a single base, so this may be a read error. This CDR3 is missing its conserved last phenylalanine or tryptophan, likely due to a read error. This chain links TRBV25-1 with TRBJ2-7; D is perhaps TRBD1 or TRBD2 (5 bases each). The germline CDR1 and CDR2 sequences are MGHDK and SYGVNS. The CDR3 is made up of 14 amino acids. With 7 bases removed from V and 3 bases from J, the gap between germline ends came to 16 bases. CDR3 sequence (DNA): TGTGCCAGCATTGGGGGACCGAACGTCTACGAGCAGTACCTC. Translated: CASIGGPNVYEQYL.

In this sample, this clonotype turned up many times. This chain connects TRBV20-1 to TRBJ2-7, with D perhaps matching TRBD2 (6 bases). V lost 0 bases to trimming and J lost 5 bases, with 14 bases between them. The CDR3 sequence is 14 residues long. The V gene's germline CDR1 is DFQATT and CDR2 SNEGSKA (reference sequence). The CDR3 DNA reads as TGCAGTGCTAGAGATTCGCGGGGAAGGAACGAGCAGTACTTC. Its translation is CSARDSRGRNEQYF.

Turning to this clonotype: A read error may account for a junction end that differs from germline. This chain joins TRBV15 and TRBJ1-5; a weak D match, TRBD1 (5 bases). The CDR3 contains 16 residues. CDR1 and CDR2 from the germline V gene are LNHNV and YYDKDF (reference sequence). The DNA for the CDR3 is TGTGCCACCGGCAGAGAAAGGGGCCAGTACAATCAGCCCCAGCATTTT. Residues: CATGRERGQYNQPQHF.

This clonotype was found many times. The chain is built from TRBV14 and TRBJ1-6; no firm D call. The germline V gene has CDR1 SGHDN and CDR2 FVKESK. V lost 4 bases to trimming and J lost 7 bases, with 5 bases between them. This CDR3 contains 12 residues. The CDR3 spells CASSRGNSPLHF. The CDR3 nucleotides read TGTGCCAGCAGCCGCGGAAATTCACCCCTCCACTTT.

The CDR3 is CASSSGDIYEQYF. The CDR3, as DNA: TGTGCCAGCAGCTCGGGAGACATCTACGAGCAGTACTTC. This rearrangement joins TRBV7-9 to TRBJ2-7; a weak D match, TRBD2 (6 bases). The germline V and J ends were trimmed by 4 bases and 3 bases, with 10 bases remaining between them. The length of the CDR3 is 13 residues. Germline V gene data show CDR1 as SEHNR and CDR2 as FQNEAQ (reference sequence).

This clonotype was observed many times. The chain combines TRBV5-1 with TRBJ2-5; D is possibly TRBD1 or TRBD2 (5 bases each). With 5 bases removed from V and 5 bases from J, the gap between germline ends came to 10 bases. The germline V gene has CDR1 SGHRS and CDR2 YFSETQ. The CDR3 is made up of 12 amino acids. In nucleotides, the CDR3 is TGCGCCAGCAGGACGGGGCGGGAGACCCAGTACTTC. The encoded protein is CASRTGRETQYF.

Comments on this clonotype: Compared with germline, one end of the junction differs, possibly owing to a read error. The genes are TRBV28 and TRBJ1-5, with a tentative D call TRBD1 (5 bases). This CDR3 is built from 12 residues. The germline V gene has CDR1 MDHEN and CDR2 SYDVKM. CDR3 sequence: CDSRVSNQPQHF. CDR3 DNA: TGTGACAGCAGGGTTAGCAATCAGCCCCAGCATTTT.

The chain carries TRBV6-5 and TRBJ1-1, with a tentative D call TRBD1 (6 bases). CDR1 and CDR2 (germline): MNHEY, SVGAGI. V lost 2 bases to trimming and J lost 3 bases, with 7 bases between them. The CDR3 runs to 13 residues. The CDR3 DNA sequence: TGTGCCAGCAGTTACAGGACAGACACTGAAGCTTTCTTT. It is translated as CASSYRTDTEAFF.

This clonotype was recorded a few times. CDR3 residues: CASSVQGGANVLTF. The CDR3 DNA is TGTGCCAGCAGCGTCCAAGGGGGGGCCAACGTCCTGACTTTC. This chain connects TRBV7-8 to TRBJ2-6; D is unresolved. The CDR3 runs 14 residues. Trimming took off 5 bases at V and 4 bases at J, with 9 bases between the two ends. Germline CDR1 and CDR2: SGHVS and FQNEAQ.

This clonotype has more than one count but fewer than ten. The genes are TRBV6-5 and TRBJ1-6, with a possible D match to TRBD1 (5 bases). Per the germline V gene, CDR1 is MNHEY and CDR2 is SVGAGI. V gave up 2 bases and J gave up 5 bases, with 13 bases separating them. The CDR3 length is 16 residues. CDR3 in DNA: TGTGCCAGCAGTTACGGGGGGAGCTTTCATAATTCACCCCTCCACTTT. Its protein product is CASSYGGSFHNSPLHF.

The chain is built from TRBV18 and TRBJ1-1; D call uncertain. This CDR3 comprises 14 residues. V shed 1 base and J shed 3 bases, with 9 bases lying between them. Germline CDR1 reads KGHSH; CDR2 reads LQKENI. CDR3 DNA sequence: TGTGCCAGCTCACCACGTGAAATCGACACTGAAGCTTTCTTT. Translated: CASSPREIDTEAFF.

The gene calls are TRBV4-3 and TRBJ2-5; D gene uncertain. CDR1 and CDR2 from the germline V gene are LGHNA and YSLEER. The CDR3 is 14 amino acids. V was cut by 4 bases and J by 3 bases, with 12 bases left in between. In nucleotides, the CDR3 is TGCGCCAGCAGCCGAGGTGACGGAGAAGAGACCCAGTACTTC. Translating it yields CASSRGDGEETQYF.

With respect to this clonotype: Given a much more abundant clone one base away, this may be a read error. The chain uses TRBV20-1 and TRBJ2-7; TRBD2 matches at 11 bases. The CDR3 has 14 residues. Germline CDR1 is DFQATT and CDR2 is SNEGSKA (reference sequence). V shed 6 bases, J shed 9 bases, and the junction held 13 bases outside the gene matches. CDR3 sequence: CSAIAGGPSDGQYF. The CDR3 nucleotides are TGCAGTGCCATAGCGGGGGGGCCGTCAGACGGGCAGTACTTC.

Many counts were recorded for this clonotype. V and J are TRBV7-2 and TRBJ2-7, with TRBD1 matching 9 bases. Per germline, CDR1 SGHTA and CDR2 FQGNSA. Trimming took 4 bases from V and 5 from J; bases not matched to a gene: 12. The CDR3 totals 16 residues. CDR3 residues: CASSSRDRVIGDEQYF. The CDR3 DNA reads as TGTGCCAGCAGCTCGAGGGACAGGGTTATCGGCGACGAGCAGTACTTC. The whole variable domain, remainder taken from reference TRBV7-2 and TRBJ2-7, is GAGVSQSPSNKVTEKGKDVELRCDPISGHTALYWYRQSLGQGLEFLIYFQGNSAPDKSGLPSDRFSAERTGGSVSTLTIQRTQQEDSAVYLCASSSRDRVIGDEQYFGPGTRLTVT.

Worth noting for this clonotype: This may come from a read error, since a much larger clone is one base off. The chain carries TRBV14 and TRBJ1-3; perhaps TRBD1 as D (5 bases). The germline V gene has CDR1 SGHDN and CDR2 FVKESK. This CDR3 spans 16 amino acids. CDR3: CASSQPGTAVGNAIYF. CDR3 bases: TGTGCCAGCAGCCAACCCGGGACGGCCGTGGGAAACGCCATATATTTT.

The gene calls are TRBV29-1 and TRBJ1-1; 7 bases map to TRBD1. CDR1 and CDR2 (germline): SQVTM, ANQGSEA. This CDR3 comprises 12 residues. V dropped 6 bases and J dropped 11; count of bases not matched to a gene: 12. The CDR3 here is CSVSRGLGGAFF. The CDR3 bases are TGCAGCGTGTCCAGGGGGTTAGGAGGGGCTTTCTTT. The full variable domain, completed using reference TRBV29-1 and TRBJ1-1, is SAVISQKPSRDICQRGTSLTIQCQVDSQVTMMFWYRQQPGQSLTLIATANQGSEATYESGFVIDKFPISRPNLTFSTLTVSNMSPEDSSIYLCSVSRGLGGAFFGQGTRLTVV.

This clonotype was recorded many times. The rearrangement uses TRBV20-1 and TRBJ1-5; D not resolved. This CDR3 is 13 amino acids long. Trimming removed 1 base at V and 7 bases at J, with 11 bases between. CDR1 and CDR2 (germline): DFQATT, SNEGSKA (reference sequence). The CDR3 here is CSARAGFSQPQHF. Here the CDR3 DNA reads TGCAGTGCTAGAGCCGGGTTCTCGCAGCCCCAGCATTTT.

This clonotype was recorded a few times. This sequence joins TRBV2 and TRBJ1-4; D unresolved. This CDR3 spans 14 amino acids. Germline V CDR1 and CDR2: SNHLY, FYNNEI. Trimming removed 4 bases at V and 5 bases at J, with 11 bases between. CDR3 amino acids: CASSGWEMNEKLFF. The CDR3 nucleotides read TGTGCCAGCAGTGGATGGGAGATGAATGAAAAACTGTTTTTT.

This clonotype has ten or more counts. V and J are TRBV10-3 and TRBJ2-7; D may correspond to TRBD1 or TRBD2 (6 bases each). V lost 3 bases and J 7 bases, leaving 19 bases between the germline ends. From germline, CDR1 is ENHRY and CDR2 SYGVKD. This CDR3 region has 15 residues. The CDR3 protein is CAISERPEGGGEQYF. As DNA, the CDR3 is TGTGCCATCAGTGAACGTCCAGAGGGGGGCGGGGAGCAGTACTTC.

In this sample, this clonotype turned up a few times. The J gene is TRBJ2-3, the V gene TRBV10-3; D is perhaps TRBD2 (6 bases). Trimming shortened V by 11 bases and J by 2 bases, and 17 bases separated the two germline ends. This CDR3 has 14 amino acids. Germline CDR1 and CDR2: ENHRY and SYGVKD. The CDR3: CAHRGSGYTDTQYF. CDR3 nucleotide sequence: TGTGCCCATCGGGGTAGCGGATACACAGATACGCAGTATTTT.

V is TRBV7-2 and J is TRBJ2-7; TRBD1 aligns across 8 bases. Germline assignment: CDR1 SGHTA and CDR2 FQGNSA. The CDR3 has 13 amino acids. Germline trimming cut 5 bases from V and 6 bases from J; bases unmatched to any gene: 6. CDR3 nucleotides: TGTGCCAGCAGCCGACAGGGGATGGGCGAGCAGTACTTC. Residues: CASSRQGMGEQYF.